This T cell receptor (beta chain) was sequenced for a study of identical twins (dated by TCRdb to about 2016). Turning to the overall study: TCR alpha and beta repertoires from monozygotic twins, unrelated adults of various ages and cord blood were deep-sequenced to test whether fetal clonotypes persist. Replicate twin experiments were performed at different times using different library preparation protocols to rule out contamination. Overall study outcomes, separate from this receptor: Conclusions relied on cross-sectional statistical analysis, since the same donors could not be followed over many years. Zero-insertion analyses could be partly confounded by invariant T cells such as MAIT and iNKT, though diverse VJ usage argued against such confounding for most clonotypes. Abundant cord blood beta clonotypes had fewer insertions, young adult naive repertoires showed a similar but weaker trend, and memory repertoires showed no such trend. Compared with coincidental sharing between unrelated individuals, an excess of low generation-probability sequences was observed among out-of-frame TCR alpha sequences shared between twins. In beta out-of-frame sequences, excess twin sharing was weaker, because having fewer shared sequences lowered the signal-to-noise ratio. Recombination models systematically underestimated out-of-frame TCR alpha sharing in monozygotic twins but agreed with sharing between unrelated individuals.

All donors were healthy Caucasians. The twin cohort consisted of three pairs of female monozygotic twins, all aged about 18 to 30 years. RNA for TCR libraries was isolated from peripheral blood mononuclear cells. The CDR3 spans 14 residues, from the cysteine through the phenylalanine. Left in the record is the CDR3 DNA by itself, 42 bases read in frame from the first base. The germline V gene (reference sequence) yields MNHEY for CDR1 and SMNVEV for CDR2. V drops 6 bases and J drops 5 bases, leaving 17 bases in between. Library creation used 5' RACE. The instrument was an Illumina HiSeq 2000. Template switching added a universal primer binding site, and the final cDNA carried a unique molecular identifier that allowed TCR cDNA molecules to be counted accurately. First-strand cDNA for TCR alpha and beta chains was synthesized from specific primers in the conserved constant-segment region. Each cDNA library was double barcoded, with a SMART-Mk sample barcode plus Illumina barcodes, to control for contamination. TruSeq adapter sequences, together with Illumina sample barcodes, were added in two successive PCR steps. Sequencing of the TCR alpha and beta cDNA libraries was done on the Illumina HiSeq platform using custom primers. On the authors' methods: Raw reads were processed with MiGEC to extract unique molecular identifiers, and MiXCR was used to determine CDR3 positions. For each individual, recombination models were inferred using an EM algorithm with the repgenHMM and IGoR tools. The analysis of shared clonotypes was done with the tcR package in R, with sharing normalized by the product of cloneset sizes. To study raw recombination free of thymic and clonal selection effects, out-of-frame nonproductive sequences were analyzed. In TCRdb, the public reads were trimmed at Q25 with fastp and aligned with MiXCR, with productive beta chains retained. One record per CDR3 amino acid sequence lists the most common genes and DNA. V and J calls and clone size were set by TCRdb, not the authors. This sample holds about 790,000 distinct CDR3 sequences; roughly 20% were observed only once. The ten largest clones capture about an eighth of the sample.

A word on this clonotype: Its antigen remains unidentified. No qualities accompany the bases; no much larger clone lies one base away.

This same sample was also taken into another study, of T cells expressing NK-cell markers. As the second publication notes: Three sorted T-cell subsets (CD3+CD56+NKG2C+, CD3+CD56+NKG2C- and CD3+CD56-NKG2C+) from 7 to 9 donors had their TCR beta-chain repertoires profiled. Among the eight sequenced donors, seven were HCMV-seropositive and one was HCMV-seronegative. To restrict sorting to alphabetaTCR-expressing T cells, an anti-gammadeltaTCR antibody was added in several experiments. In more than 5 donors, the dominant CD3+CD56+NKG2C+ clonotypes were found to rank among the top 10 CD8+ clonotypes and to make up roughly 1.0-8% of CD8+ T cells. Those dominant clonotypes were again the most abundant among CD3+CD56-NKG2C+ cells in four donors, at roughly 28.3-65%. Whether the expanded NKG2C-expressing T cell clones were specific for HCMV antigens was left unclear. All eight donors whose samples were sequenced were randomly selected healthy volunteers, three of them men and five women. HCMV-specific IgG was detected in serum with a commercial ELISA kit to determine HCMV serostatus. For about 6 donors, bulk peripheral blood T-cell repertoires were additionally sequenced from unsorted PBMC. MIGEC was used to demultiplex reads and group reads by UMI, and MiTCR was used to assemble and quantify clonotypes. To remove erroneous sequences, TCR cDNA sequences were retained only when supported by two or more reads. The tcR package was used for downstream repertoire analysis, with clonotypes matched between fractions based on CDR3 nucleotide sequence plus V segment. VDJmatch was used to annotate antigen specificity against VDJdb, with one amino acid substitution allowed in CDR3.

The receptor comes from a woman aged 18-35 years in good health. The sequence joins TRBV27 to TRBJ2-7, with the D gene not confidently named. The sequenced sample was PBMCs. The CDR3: CASRLIFNYDEQYF. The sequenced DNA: TGTGCCAGCAGGCTGATATTTAACTACGACGAGCAGTACTTC.